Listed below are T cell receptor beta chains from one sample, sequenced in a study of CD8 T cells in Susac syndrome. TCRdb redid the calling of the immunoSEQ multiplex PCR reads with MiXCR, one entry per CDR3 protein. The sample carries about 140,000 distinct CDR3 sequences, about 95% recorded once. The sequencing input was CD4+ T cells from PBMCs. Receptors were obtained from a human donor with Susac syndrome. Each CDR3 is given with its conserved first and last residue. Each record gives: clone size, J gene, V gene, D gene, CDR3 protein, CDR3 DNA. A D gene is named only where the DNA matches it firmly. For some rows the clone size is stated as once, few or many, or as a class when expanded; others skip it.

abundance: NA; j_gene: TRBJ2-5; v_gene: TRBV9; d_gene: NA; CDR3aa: CASSVEVRGETQYF; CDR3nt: TGTGCCAGCAGCGTAGAGGTCAGGGGAGAGACCCAGTACTTC
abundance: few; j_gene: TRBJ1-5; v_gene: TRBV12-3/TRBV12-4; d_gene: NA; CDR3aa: CASNRDDQPQHF; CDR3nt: TGTGCCAGCAACAGGGATGATCAGCCCCAGCATTTT
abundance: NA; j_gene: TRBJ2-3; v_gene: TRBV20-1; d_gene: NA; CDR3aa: CSARVGELGTDTQYF; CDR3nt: TGCAGTGCTAGAGTCGGGGAGTTGGGCACAGATACGCAGTATTTT
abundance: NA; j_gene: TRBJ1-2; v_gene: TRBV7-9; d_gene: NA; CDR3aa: CASSSGIVRTYGYTF; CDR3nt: TGTGCCAGCAGCTCCGGGATCGTACGGACCTATGGCTACACCTTC
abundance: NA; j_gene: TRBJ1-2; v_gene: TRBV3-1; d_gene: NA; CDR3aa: CASSQTQYGYTF; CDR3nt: TGTGCCAGCAGCCAAACACAGTATGGCTACACCTTC
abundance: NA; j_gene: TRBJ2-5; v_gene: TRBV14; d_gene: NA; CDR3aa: CASSQLRGGVQETQYF; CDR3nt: TGTGCCAGCAGCCAACTCAGAGGGGGGGTCCAAGAGACCCAGTACTTC
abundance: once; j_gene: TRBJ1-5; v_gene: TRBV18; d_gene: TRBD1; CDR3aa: CASSLRAAGTGNALQHF; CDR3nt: TGTGCCAGCTCACTCAGAGCCGCCGGGACAGGTAATGCCTTACAGCATTTT
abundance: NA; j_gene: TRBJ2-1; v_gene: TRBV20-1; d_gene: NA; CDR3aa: CSARDVGRGSLDNEQFF; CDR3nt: TGCAGTGCTAGAGATGTCGGCCGCGGATCTCTAGACAATGAGCAGTTCTTC
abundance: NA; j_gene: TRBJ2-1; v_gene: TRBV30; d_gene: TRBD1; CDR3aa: CAGDRRGYNEQFF; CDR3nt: TGTGCCGGGGACAGACGGGGCTACAATGAGCAGTTCTTC
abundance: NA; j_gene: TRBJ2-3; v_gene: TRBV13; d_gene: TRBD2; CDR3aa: CASSLVAGTITDTQYF; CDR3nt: TGTGCCAGCAGCTTGGTGGCTGGGACTATCACAGATACGCAGTATTTT
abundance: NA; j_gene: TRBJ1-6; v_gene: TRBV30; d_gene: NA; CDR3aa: CAWRGSSNSPLHF; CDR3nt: TGTGCCTGGAGGGGTAGCAGTAATTCACCCCTCCACTTT
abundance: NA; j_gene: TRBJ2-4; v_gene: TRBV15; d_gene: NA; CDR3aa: CATSRDRWAKNIQYF; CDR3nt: TGTGCCACCAGCAGAGATCGGTGGGCCAAAAACATTCAGTACTTC
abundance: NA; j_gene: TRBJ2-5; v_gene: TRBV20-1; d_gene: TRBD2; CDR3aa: CSASRLAGVRETQYF; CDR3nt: TGCAGTGCTAGCCGGTTAGCGGGAGTCAGGGAGACCCAGTACTTC
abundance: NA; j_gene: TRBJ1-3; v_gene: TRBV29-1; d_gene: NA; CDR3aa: CSVGTNSGNTIYF; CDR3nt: TGCAGCGTTGGCACCAACTCTGGAAACACCATATATTTT
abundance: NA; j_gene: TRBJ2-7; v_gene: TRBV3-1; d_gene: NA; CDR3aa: CASSQDRNTRFYEQYF; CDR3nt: TGTGCCAGCAGCCAAGATCGGAACACGAGATTCTACGAGCAGTACTTC
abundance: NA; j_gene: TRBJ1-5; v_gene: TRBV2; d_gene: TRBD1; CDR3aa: CASSERGTGHQPQHF; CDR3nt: TGTGCCAGCAGTGAGCGGGGGACAGGTCATCAGCCCCAGCATTTT
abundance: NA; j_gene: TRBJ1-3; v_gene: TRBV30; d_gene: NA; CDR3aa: CAWSPRENTIYF; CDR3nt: TGTGCCTGGAGCCCCCGCGAAAACACCATATATTTT
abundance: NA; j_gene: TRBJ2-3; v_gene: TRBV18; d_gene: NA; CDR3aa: CASSPPRAQGNTQYF; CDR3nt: TGTGCCAGCTCACCACCGAGGGCCCAAGGAAATACGCAGTATTTT
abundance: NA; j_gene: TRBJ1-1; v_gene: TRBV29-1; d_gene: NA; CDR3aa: CSVGAGTHSGEAFF; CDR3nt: TGCAGCGTTGGAGCTGGGACCCATAGCGGTGAAGCTTTCTTT
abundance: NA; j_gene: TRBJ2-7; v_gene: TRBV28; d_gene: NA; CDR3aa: CASSSIYPTGQYF; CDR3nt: TGTGCCAGCAGTTCCATATATCCTACGGGGCAGTACTTC
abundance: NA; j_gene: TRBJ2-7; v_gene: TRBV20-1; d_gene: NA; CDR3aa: CSARKKTLYEQYF; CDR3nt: TGCAGTGCTAGAAAGAAGACCCTCTACGAGCAGTACTTC
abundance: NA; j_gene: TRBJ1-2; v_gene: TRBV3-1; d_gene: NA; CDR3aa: CASSQDLRRYGYTF; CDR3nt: TGTGCCAGCAGCCAAGATCTTCGACGGTATGGCTACACCTTC
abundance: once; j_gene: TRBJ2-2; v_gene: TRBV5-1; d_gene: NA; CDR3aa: CASNPGTHTGELFF; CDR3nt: TGCGCCAGCAATCCAGGGACACACACCGGGGAGCTGTTTTTT
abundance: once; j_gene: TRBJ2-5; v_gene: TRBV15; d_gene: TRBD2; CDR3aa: CATSSHGSSGGQETQYF; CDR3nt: TGTGCCACCAGCAGCCATGGCTCTAGCGGGGGGCAAGAGACCCAGTACTTC
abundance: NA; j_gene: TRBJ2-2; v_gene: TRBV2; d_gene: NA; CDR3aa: CASRRQVTGELFF; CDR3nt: TGTGCCAGCAGACGACAGGTTACCGGGGAGCTGTTTTTT
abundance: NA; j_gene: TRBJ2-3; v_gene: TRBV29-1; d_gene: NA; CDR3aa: CSVGGRADTQYF; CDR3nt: TGCAGCGTAGGGGGGAGGGCAGATACGCAGTATTTT
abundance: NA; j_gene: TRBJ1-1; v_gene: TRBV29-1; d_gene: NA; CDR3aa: CSVLGGNTEAFF; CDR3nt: TGCAGCGTTTTGGGGGGGAACACTGAAGCTTTCTTT
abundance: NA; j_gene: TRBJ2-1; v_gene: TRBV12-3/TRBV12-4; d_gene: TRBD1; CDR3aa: CASRRQGSYNEQFF; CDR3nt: TGTGCCAGTAGACGACAGGGCTCCTACAATGAGCAGTTCTTC
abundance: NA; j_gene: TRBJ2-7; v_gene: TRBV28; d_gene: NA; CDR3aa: CASSPSISGSYEQYF; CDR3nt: TGTGCCAGCAGCCCTTCGATTAGCGGCTCCTACGAGCAGTACTTC
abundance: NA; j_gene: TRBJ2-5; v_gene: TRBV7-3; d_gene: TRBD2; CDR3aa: CASSLGGLAGVGGETQYF; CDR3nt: TGTGCCAGCAGCTTAGGAGGACTAGCGGGAGTGGGGGGAGAGACCCAGTACTTC
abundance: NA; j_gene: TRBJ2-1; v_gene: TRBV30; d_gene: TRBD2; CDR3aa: CAWRGLVANNEQFF; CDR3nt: TGTGCCTGGAGGGGACTAGTGGCGAACAATGAGCAGTTCTTC
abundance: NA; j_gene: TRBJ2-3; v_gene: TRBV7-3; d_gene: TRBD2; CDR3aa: CASSAGLAPYLDTQYF; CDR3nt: TGTGCCAGCAGCGCGGGACTAGCTCCCTACCTGGATACGCAGTATTTT
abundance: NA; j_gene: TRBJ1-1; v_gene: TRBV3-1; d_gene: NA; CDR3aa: CASSQQGSGTEAFF; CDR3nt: TGTGCCAGCAGCCAACAGGGGTCTGGCACTGAAGCTTTCTTT
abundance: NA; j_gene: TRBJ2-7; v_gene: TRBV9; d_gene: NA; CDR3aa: CASSVDMGYYEQYF; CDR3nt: TGTGCCAGCAGCGTAGATATGGGTTACTACGAGCAGTACTTC
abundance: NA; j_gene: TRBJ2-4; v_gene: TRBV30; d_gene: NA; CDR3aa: CAWSWDGQNIQYF; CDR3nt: TGTGCCTGGAGTTGGGACGGCCAAAACATTCAGTACTTC
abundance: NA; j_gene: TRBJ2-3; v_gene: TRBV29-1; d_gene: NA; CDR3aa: CSVLRTLGTDTQYF; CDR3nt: TGCAGCGTCCTTCGGACCCTTGGGACAGATACGCAGTATTTT
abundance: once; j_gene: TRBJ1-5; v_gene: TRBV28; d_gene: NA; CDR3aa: CASRTGGGNQPQHF; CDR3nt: TGTGCCAGCAGAACCGGGGGTGGCAATCAGCCCCAGCATTTT
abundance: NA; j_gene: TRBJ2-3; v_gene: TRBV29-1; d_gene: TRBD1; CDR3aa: CSDRTGPDTQYF; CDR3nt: TGCAGCGATAGGACAGGGCCAGATACGCAGTATTTT
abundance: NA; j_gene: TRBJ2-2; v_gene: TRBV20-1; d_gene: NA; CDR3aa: CSAQGGGAGELFF; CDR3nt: TGCAGTGCTCAAGGAGGGGGGGCCGGGGAGCTGTTTTTT
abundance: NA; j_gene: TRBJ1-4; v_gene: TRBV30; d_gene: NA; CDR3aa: CAWMENEKLFF; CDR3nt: TGTGCCTGGATGGAGAATGAAAAACTGTTTTTT
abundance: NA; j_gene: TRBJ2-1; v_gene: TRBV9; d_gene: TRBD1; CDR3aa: CASRVRQGAGDEQFF; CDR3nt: TGTGCCAGCAGGGTAAGACAGGGGGCGGGTGATGAGCAGTTCTTC
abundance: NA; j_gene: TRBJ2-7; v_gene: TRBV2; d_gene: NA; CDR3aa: CATKTAETTYEQYF; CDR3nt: TGTGCCACGAAGACAGCCGAGACAACCTACGAGCAGTACTTC